The 14 T cell receptor beta chains below come from one sample, sequenced in a study of shared clonotypes between healthy human individuals. The protocol was immunoSEQ multiplex PCR, while the TCRdb copy is restricted to in-frame clones and leaves out a portion. Seen here are about 1,500,000 clones, around 97% observed once, and the top ten hold 1.2%. Material: naive CD4+ T cells sorted from blood. The sample's subset: CD45RA+ positively selected. The origin of the receptors is a man aged 25 to 40 in good health.

As concerns this clone: Other DNA sequences in this sample translate to the same CDR3. The chain uses TRBV9 and TRBJ2-1; TRBD2 matches at 11 bases. The germline V gene has CDR1 SGDLS and CDR2 YYNGEE. This CDR3 region has 16 residues. V shed 4 bases, J shed 1 base, and the junction held 4 bases outside the gene matches. The CDR3 reads CASSPRLAGSYNEQFF. The CDR3 DNA reads as TGTGCCAGCAGCCCCCGACTAGCGGGGTCCTACAATGAGCAGTTCTTC.

This clone has only one observation. This chain links TRBV27 with TRBJ1-1, with D unresolved. The CDR3 sequence is 17 residues long. V lost 3 bases to trimming and J lost 3 bases, with 20 bases between them. In germline, CDR1 is MNHEY, CDR2 SMNVEV (reference sequence). The CDR3 protein is CASSFNRFGPKDTEAFF. Written as DNA, the CDR3 is TGTGCCAGCAGTTTCAACCGCTTTGGACCCAAGGACACTGAAGCTTTCTTT.

Notes on this clone: This same CDR3 is encoded by further DNA sequences in the sample. This chain connects TRBV2 to TRBJ1-5; D is unresolved. This CDR3 contains 16 residues. CDR1 and CDR2 from the germline V gene are SNHLY and FYNNEI. Trimming pared 1 base from V and 4 bases from J, leaving 14 bases between. This chain's CDR3 is CASSEGGRRINQPQHF. The CDR3 bases are TGTGCCAGCAGTGAAGGAGGTAGGCGAATAAATCAGCCCCAGCATTTT.

This clone was counted a single time. The chain joins TRBV6-5 to TRBJ1-5; D ambiguous. The CDR3 consists of 13 residues. CDR1 is MNHEY and CDR2 is SVGAGI in the germline V gene. V lost 2 bases, J lost 3 bases, and 5 bases lay in between. The CDR3 DNA reads as TGTGCCAGCAGTTACGGAAACAATCAGCCCCAGCATTTT. Its protein product is CASSYGNNQPQHF.

J is TRBJ1-3 and V is TRBV6-5; tentatively, D is TRBD1 (6 bases). The V gene lost 5 bases and the J gene lost 0 bases, with 11 bases spanning the gap. There are 15 residues in the CDR3. CDR1 and CDR2 (germline): MNHEY, SVGAGI. CDR3 nucleotides: TGTGCCAGCAGTGTGACAGGCTACTCTGGAAACACCATATATTTT. The encoded protein is CASSVTGYSGNTIYF.

The chain recombines TRBV10-1 with TRBJ2-2, with 12 bases lining up with TRBD1. The CDR3 has 16 amino acids. CDR1 WNHNN and CDR2 SYGVQD come from the germline V gene (reference sequence). V shed 6 bases and J 6 bases; nucleotides not matched to a gene: 8. CDR3 bases: TGCGCCAGCAGAGCATCCGGGACAGGGGGCCCCGGGGAGCTGTTTTTT. This encodes CASRASGTGGPGELFF.

The chain uses TRBV10-3 and TRBJ2-7; D possibly uses TRBD1 or TRBD2 (7 bases each). V lost 9 bases, J lost 3 bases, and 15 bases lay in between. From germline, CDR1 is ENHRY and CDR2 SYGVKD. The CDR3 extends over 13 amino acids. CDR3 in DNA: TGTGCCATAGGGAGGGACAGAAACTACGAGCAGTACTTC. It translates to CAIGRDRNYEQYF.

This clone was seen just once. This sequence joins TRBV27 and TRBJ1-1, with D perhaps TRBD1 (5 bases). The CDR3 runs to 14 residues. The ends were cut back, 2 bases at V and 10 bases at J, with 17 bases in the middle. Germline CDR1 is MNHEY and CDR2 is SMNVEV (reference sequence). The CDR3 DNA reads as TGTGCCAGCAGTTTAAGGGGAACTGCACTTCGAGCTTTCTTT. Its translation is CASSLRGTALRAFF.

For this clone: Other DNA variants within this sample encode the same CDR3. The chain recombines TRBV2 with TRBJ2-2; unclear D gene. V was pared by 6 bases and J by 6 bases, with 5 bases between. Germline V CDR1 and CDR2: SNHLY, FYNNEI. The CDR3 contains 11 residues. The CDR3 coding sequence is TGTGCCAGCAGGGGCGCCGGGGAGCTGTTTTTT. It is translated as CASRGAGELFF.

This rearrangement joins TRBV18 to TRBJ2-1, with D maybe TRBD1 (6 bases). The germline V and J ends were trimmed by 3 bases and 5 bases, with 11 bases remaining between them. The CDR3 is 14 residues long. CDR1 KGHSH and CDR2 LQKENI come from the germline V gene. CDR3 residues: CASSPEQGNNEQFF. The CDR3 region has the DNA TGTGCCAGCTCACCTGAACAGGGTAACAATGAGCAGTTCTTC.

This chain links TRBV5-1 with TRBJ1-1; D unresolved. Germline V gene sequence: CDR1 SGHRS, CDR2 YFSETQ. V shed 3 bases and J shed 1 base, with 19 bases lying between them. The CDR3 loop spans 17 amino acids. The CDR3, as DNA: TGCGCCAGCAGCTCACTAGGCGGCGAGGTTCCGAACACTGAAGCTTTCTTT. Translation: CASSSLGGEVPNTEAFF.

This sequence joins TRBV6-6 and TRBJ1-5; D gene ambiguous. Per the germline V gene, CDR1 is MNHNY and CDR2 is SVGAGI (reference sequence). The CDR3 is 15 amino acids. With 0 bases removed from V and 6 bases from J, the gap between germline ends came to 12 bases. CDR3 bases: TGTGCCAGCAGTTACTCACGGGGTATCGGTCAGCCCCAGCATTTT. Translated, it gives CASSYSRGIGQPQHF.

The rearrangement uses TRBV15 and TRBJ2-1, with a tentative D call TRBD1 (6 bases). V dropped 0 bases and J dropped 5 bases, with 11 bases sitting between them. The CDR3 runs 15 residues. Germline CDR1 and CDR2: LNHNV and YYDKDF (reference sequence). The CDR3 region has the DNA TGTGCCACCAGCAGAGATTTTGGGACAAACAATGAGCAGTTCTTC. This gives the protein CATSRDFGTNNEQFF.

The gene calls are TRBV6-1 and TRBJ2-7; tentatively, D is TRBD1 (6 bases). V lost 0 bases, J lost 4 bases, and 19 bases lay in between. From germline, CDR1 is MNHNS and CDR2 SASEGT. The CDR3 sequence is 17 residues long. CDR3 sequence (DNA): TGTGCCAGCAGTGAAGCGTTGGGGGCGTCTGGTTTTTACGAGCAGTACTTC. This translates into CASSEALGASGFYEQYF.